Below are 17 T cell receptor beta chains sequenced from a single sample in a study of blood T cell repertoires in COVID-19 (dated by TCRdb to the early 2020s). The library was prepared using the immunoSEQ multiplex PCR assay. In TCRdb, the immuneACCESS table is reduced to in-frame sequences with V and J assigned. These tables do not hold every clone; where another copy was compared, an unresolved V gene accounts for under half, and the others remain unexplained. Recorded for this sample are 250,000 to 300,000 clones; about 90% of them occurred a single time. The top ten clonotypes cover 12% of the sample. Specimen: peripheral blood. The receptors derive from a woman between 25 and 40 years old with COVID-19, enrolled during active disease.

V usage is TRBV30 and J usage is TRBJ2-3; maybe TRBD2 (5 bases). Deletions cut 0 bases from V and 9 bases from J, with 7 bases between. The length of the CDR3 is 11 residues. Germline CDR1 GTSNPN, CDR2 SVGIG (reference sequence). DNA of the CDR3: TGTGCCTGGAGTGTACGAGGGACGCAGTATTTT. Amino acid sequence: CAWSVRGTQYF. Variable domain in full (rest from reference TRBV30 and TRBJ2-3): SQTIHQWPATLVQPVGSPLSLECTVEGTSNPNLYWYRQAAGRGLQLLFYSVGIGQISSEVPQNLSASRPQDRQFILSSKKLLLSDSGFYLCAWSVRGTQYFGPGTRLTVL.

The V gene is TRBV11-3, the J gene TRBJ1-1; D is unresolved. V was pared by 1 base and J by 10 bases, with 13 bases between. The CDR3 is 13 amino acids. Germline lookup yields CDR1 SGHNT and CDR2 YENEEA. CDR3 residues: CASSLVAGQRAFF. In nucleotides, the CDR3 is TGTGCCAGCAGCTTAGTGGCGGGCCAGAGAGCTTTCTTT.

The chain is built from TRBV29-1 and TRBJ2-7; maybe TRBD2 (6 bases). The CDR3 has 13 residues. Per the germline V gene, CDR1 is SQVTM and CDR2 is ANQGSEA. V was pared by 3 bases and J by 3 bases, with 12 bases between. This CDR3 is CSVESGEGYEQYF. The CDR3 bases are TGCAGCGTTGAGTCGGGGGAAGGCTACGAGCAGTACTTC.

This chain uses TRBV2 with TRBJ2-5; TRBD1 agrees at 11 bases. The CDR3 is 14 amino acids. The junction had 6 bases not matched to a gene; V was cut back by 8 bases and J by 4 bases. The germline V gene has CDR1 SNHLY and CDR2 FYNNEI. CDR3 sequence reads: CASGGQGAGETQYF. The CDR3 nucleotides read TGTGCCAGCGGTGGACAGGGGGCAGGAGAGACCCAGTACTTC.

V is TRBV7-6 and J is TRBJ2-3; perhaps TRBD1 as D (6 bases). Germline V gives CDR1 SGHVS, CDR2 FNYEAQ. The germline V and J ends were trimmed by 3 bases and 0 bases, with 13 bases remaining between them. This CDR3 region has 16 residues. The CDR3, as DNA: TGTGCCAGCAGCTTCCGGGACACAACAAGCACAGATACGCAGTATTTT. Protein sequence: CASSFRDTTSTDTQYF.

This clone was seen a single time. The CDR3 DNA reads as TGTGCCAGCTCACCCCAACAGGGGGCTGAGGACGGGGAGCTGTTTTTT. Its translation is CASSPQQGAEDGELFF. V usage is TRBV18 and J usage is TRBJ2-2; 9 bases fit TRBD1. With V trimmed by 3 bases and J by 7 bases, 9 bases remained unmatched. Germline V lookup: CDR1 KGHSH, CDR2 LQKENI. This CDR3 is 16 amino acids long. The full variable domain, with the rest looked up from reference TRBV18 and TRBJ2-2, is NAGVMQNPRHLVRRRGQEARLRCSPMKGHSHVYWYRQLPEEGLKFMVYLQKENIIDESGMPKERFSAEFPKEGPSILRIQQVVRGDSAAYFCASSPQQGAEDGELFFGEGSRLTVL.

The V gene is TRBV2, the J gene TRBJ1-3; TRBD1 might be the D (5 bases). This CDR3 is 14 amino acids long. V dropped 6 bases and J dropped 2 bases, with 11 bases sitting between them. The germline V gene has CDR1 SNHLY and CDR2 FYNNEI. The CDR3 DNA sequence: TGTGCCAGCAGGCGGACACCCCCTGGAAACACCATATATTTT. The encoded protein is CASRRTPPGNTIYF.

The chain joins TRBV12-3 or TRBV12-4 to TRBJ2-7, with TRBD1 identical over 8 bases. This CDR3 has 13 residues. The ends lost 6 bases at V and 5 bases at J; junction bases unmatched: 6. Here the CDR3 reads CASSQGARDEQYF. The CDR3 bases are TGTGCCAGCAGCCAGGGGGCCAGGGACGAGCAGTACTTC.

CDR3 loop: CATSVGRNYGYTF. The CDR3 nucleotides are TGTGCCACCAGTGTGGGCAGAAACTATGGCTACACCTTC. The V call is TRBV24-1, the J call TRBJ1-2; the D is unclear. Deletions cut 5 bases from V and 2 bases from J, with 8 bases between. The CDR3 is 13 amino acids. Germline values: CDR1 KGHDR, CDR2 SFDVKD.

The rearrangement uses TRBV27 and TRBJ1-1; D gene unclear. V was trimmed by 6 bases and J by 4 bases, leaving 15 bases between them. The CDR3 length is 14 residues. CDR1 is MNHEY, CDR2 SMNVEV, per germline (reference sequence). This chain's CDR3 is CASSYDSLTTEAFF. The CDR3 region has the DNA TGTGCCAGCAGCTATGACTCGTTGACCACTGAAGCTTTCTTT.

This chain connects TRBV5-1 to TRBJ1-3; 9 nucleotides match TRBD1. The CDR3 has 13 amino acids. Unmatched junction bases numbered 4, after V lost 4 bases and J lost 8 bases. Germline CDR1 is SGHRS and CDR2 is YFSETQ. The CDR3 is CASSGQGLDTIYF. Written as DNA, the CDR3 is TGCGCCAGCAGCGGACAGGGGTTGGACACCATATATTTT.

The rearrangement joins TRBV14 to TRBJ1-1; 8 bases match TRBD1. V lost 7 bases, J lost 4 bases, and 8 bases stayed unmatched. Germline loops: CDR1 SGHDN, CDR2 FVKESK. This CDR3 has 14 residues. CDR3 nucleotides: TGTGCCAGCACCCGGGACAGGTGGGGCACTGAAGCTTTCTTT. Protein: CASTRDRWGTEAFF. The whole variable domain, filled in from reference TRBV14 and TRBJ1-1, reads EAGVTQFPSHSVIEKGQTVTLRCDPISGHDNLYWYRRVMGKEIKFLLHFVKESKQDESGMPNNRFLAERTGGTYSTLKVQPAELEDSGVYFCASTRDRWGTEAFFGQGTRLTVV.

This clone showed up just once. The chain employs TRBV11-2 and TRBJ1-2, with D possibly matching TRBD1 (5 bases). CDR1 is SGHAT, CDR2 FQNNGV, per germline. V was pared by 5 bases and J by 2 bases, with 18 bases between. The CDR3 has 16 amino acids. Here the CDR3 DNA reads TGTGCCAGCAGCGGGGGGACCAAACACCTAAACTATGGCTACACCTTC. It specifies CASSGGTKHLNYGYTF.

The CDR3 loop reads CATRPSRGGGNEKLFF. In DNA, the CDR3 is TGTGCCACCAGGCCCTCGAGGGGCGGGGGCAATGAAAAACTGTTTTTT. V usage is TRBV15 and J usage is TRBJ1-4, with D perhaps TRBD1 (6 bases). Germline CDR1 and CDR2: LNHNV and YYDKDF (reference sequence). The CDR3 is 16 residues long. V was clipped by 6 bases and J by 5 bases, with 19 bases between them. Using reference TRBV15 and TRBJ1-4 for the parts outside the CDR3, the full variable domain is DAMVIQNPRYQVTQFGKPVTLSCSQTLNHNVMYWYQQKSSQAPKLLFHYYDKDFNNEADTPDNFQSRRPNTSFCFLDIRSPGLGDTAMYLCATRPSRGGGNEKLFFGSGTQLSVL.

The chain joins TRBV19 to TRBJ2-5; 9 bases align to TRBD2. V gave up 5 bases and J gave up 5 bases; unmatched junction bases: 12. From germline, CDR1 is LNHDA and CDR2 SQIVND (reference sequence). This CDR3 is 16 amino acids long. Written as DNA, the CDR3 is TGTGCCAGTAGTCCCCTAGCGGGGCTCGGCGGGGAGACCCAGTACTTC. Translating it yields CASSPLAGLGGETQYF.

This chain connects TRBV5-6 to TRBJ2-7, with D perhaps matching TRBD2 (6 bases). The V gene lost 0 bases and the J gene lost 6 bases, with 19 bases spanning the gap. The germline gives CDR1 SGHDT, CDR2 YYEEEE. The CDR3 is 16 residues long. CDR3 sequence reads: CASSLAESGSLGEQYF. CDR3 sequence (DNA): TGTGCCAGCAGCTTGGCGGAGTCCGGGAGTCTAGGCGAGCAGTACTTC.

V gene TRBV7-2 combines with J gene TRBJ1-1; D gene ambiguous. CDR1 and CDR2 (germline): SGHTA, FQGNSA. V was clipped by 1 base and J by 5 bases, with 11 bases between them. CDR3 size: 14 residues. The CDR3 sequence: CASSLGRRSTEAFF. CDR3 bases: TGTGCCAGCAGCTTAGGGAGGAGGTCTACTGAAGCTTTCTTT. The entire variable domain, with the rest obtained from reference TRBV7-2 and TRBJ1-1, is as follows: GAGVSQSPSNKVTEKGKDVELRCDPISGHTALYWYRQSLGQGLEFLIYFQGNSAPDKSGLPSDRFSAERTGGSVSTLTIQRTQQEDSAVYLCASSLGRRSTEAFFGQGTRLTVV.